The 10 T cell receptor beta chains below come from one sample, sequenced in a study of PD-1 and CTLA-4 blockade in melanoma. TCRdb keeps only in-frame clones here, not all; method: immunoSEQ multiplex PCR. The sample holds 32,000 or so clones, 70% to 90% seen once. The sample consisted of CD8+ T cells from peripheral blood, taken before anti-PD-1 treatment. Source of these receptors: a human donor with melanoma.

V gene TRBV10-2 combines with J gene TRBJ1-4; D ambiguous. The ends were cut back, 6 bases at V and 4 bases at J, with 18 bases in the middle. This CDR3 contains 16 residues. Per the germline V gene, CDR1 is WSHSY and CDR2 is SAAADI. The CDR3 loop is CASRREDLRGNEKLFF. The CDR3 DNA follows: TGCGCCAGCAGGAGAGAGGACCTTCGGGGTAATGAAAAACTGTTTTTT.

The chain joins TRBV28 to TRBJ2-1; 7 bases are a match to TRBD1. The CDR3 is made up of 14 amino acids. Unmatched junction bases numbered 7, after V lost 7 bases and J lost 4 bases. The germline gives CDR1 MDHEN, CDR2 SYDVKM. The CDR3 sequence is CASMEDRFYNEQFF. The CDR3 DNA reads as TGTGCCAGCATGGAGGACAGGTTTTACAATGAGCAGTTCTTC.

This chain uses TRBV4-2 with TRBJ2-7; 10 bases are shared with TRBD2. Germline V gene data show CDR1 as LGHNA and CDR2 as YNFKEQ. The CDR3 covers 15 residues. The trim removed 0 bases at V and 7 bases at J, leaving 6 bases unmatched. The DNA of the CDR3 is TGTGCCAGCAGCCAAGATCCCAGCGGGGGGGCAGAGCAGTACTTC. This codes for CASSQDPSGGAEQYF.

The chain recombines TRBV5-4 with TRBJ2-7; weak D call: TRBD2 (5 bases). The CDR3 is made up of 14 amino acids. The germline V gene encodes CDR1 SGHNT and CDR2 YYREEE (reference sequence). V lost 4 bases and J lost 0, with 11 bases in between. This CDR3 reads CASSLKEDSYEQYF. CDR3 bases: TGTGCCAGCAGCCTGAAGGAGGACTCCTACGAGCAGTACTTC.

The chain employs TRBV27 and TRBJ1-1, with a weak D call TRBD1 (5 bases). This CDR3 contains 13 residues. V shed 5 bases and J shed 3 bases, with 10 bases lying between them. The V gene's germline CDR1 is MNHEY and CDR2 SMNVEV (reference sequence). CDR3 DNA sequence: TGTGCCAGCAGTAGGCAGGGATACACTGAAGCTTTCTTT. As protein: CASSRQGYTEAFF.

CDR3 residues: CASSFTGAGVDTQYF. CDR3 coding DNA: TGCGCCAGCAGCTTTACGGGAGCGGGTGTGGATACGCAGTATTTT. The chain recombines TRBV5-1 with TRBJ2-3; D might be TRBD2 (6 bases). Trimming took off 2 bases at V and 6 bases at J, with 16 bases between the two ends. The CDR3 spans 15 residues. Germline values: CDR1 SGHRS, CDR2 YFSETQ.

The gene calls are TRBV6-5 and TRBJ2-7, with TRBD1 matching 7 bases. Trimming at V came to 6 bases and at J to 2 bases, leaving 10 bases not matched to a gene. Germline V CDR1 and CDR2: MNHEY, SVGAGI. The CDR3 runs 15 residues. CDR3 amino acids: CASRIRQGWAYEQYF. The CDR3 coding sequence is TGTGCCAGCAGGATTCGACAGGGCTGGGCCTACGAGCAGTACTTC.

This chain's CDR3 is CSVEDYEQYF. In DNA form, the CDR3 reads TGCAGCGTTGAAGACTACGAGCAGTACTTC. The V gene is TRBV29-1, the J gene TRBJ2-7; no clear D gene. The germline CDR1 and CDR2 sequences are SQVTM and ANQGSEA. The CDR3 is 10 residues long. Trimming stripped 0 bases from V and 3 bases from J, with 0 bases between.

This sequence joins TRBV28 and TRBJ2-6; 7 nucleotides agree with TRBD1. Germline lookup yields CDR1 MDHEN and CDR2 SYDVKM. The CDR3 length is 16 residues. J was trimmed by 0 bases and V by 2 bases; bases with no gene match: 1. In nucleotides, the CDR3 is TGTGCCAGCAGTTTAAGGGACAGCTCTGGGGCCAACGTCCTGACTTTC. This sequence encodes CASSLRDSSGANVLTF.

This rearrangement joins TRBV6-6 to TRBJ2-7, with a possible D match to TRBD1 (6 bases). CDR3 length equals 12 residues. Germline lookup yields CDR1 MNHNY and CDR2 SVGAGI (reference sequence). Trimming took off 7 bases at V and 0 bases at J, with 7 bases between the two ends. The CDR3 loop reads CASTTGSYEQYF. The CDR3 nucleotides are TGTGCCAGCACGACAGGCTCCTACGAGCAGTACTTC.